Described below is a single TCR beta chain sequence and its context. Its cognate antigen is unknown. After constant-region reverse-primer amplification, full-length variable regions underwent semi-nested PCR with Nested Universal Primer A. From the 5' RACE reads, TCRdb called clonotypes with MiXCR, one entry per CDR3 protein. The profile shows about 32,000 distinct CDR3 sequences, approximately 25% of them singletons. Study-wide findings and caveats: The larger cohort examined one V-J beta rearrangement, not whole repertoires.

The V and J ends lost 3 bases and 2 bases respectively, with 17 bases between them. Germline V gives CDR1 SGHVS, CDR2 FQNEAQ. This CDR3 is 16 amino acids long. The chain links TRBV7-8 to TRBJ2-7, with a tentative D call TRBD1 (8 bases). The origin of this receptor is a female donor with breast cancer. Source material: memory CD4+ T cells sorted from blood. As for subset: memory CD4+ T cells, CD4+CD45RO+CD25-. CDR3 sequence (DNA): TGTGCCAGCAGCTTGGCGGGGGACAGGCCAACCTACGAGCAGTACTTC. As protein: CASSLAGDRPTYEQYF.